A single sample is the source of the 27 T cell receptor beta chains below, sequenced in a study of beta chain features in type 1 diabetes. General study findings and limits: When Type 1 diabetes patients were examined, their TCRB CDR3s proved moderately but significantly shorter in all four CD4+ subsets.

These TCRs' antigens remain unknown. Expressed TCRB transcripts got sequenced, as all isolated RNA was reverse transcribed. Method: immunoSEQ multiplex PCR; TCRdb's copy keeps in-frame clones and lacks some. This sample yields hundreds of thousands of clones, of which 10% to 15% are seen a single time; approximately 0.021% belongs to the top ten. Sequencing input: naive CD4+ T cells from blood. The receptors were gathered from a man aged 18 to 35 with type 1 diabetes.

This clone occurred a few times. V and J are TRBV7-9 and TRBJ1-5; no clear D gene. In germline, CDR1 is SEHNR, CDR2 FQNEAQ (reference sequence). V shed 2 bases and J shed 2 bases, with 7 bases lying between them. The length of the CDR3 is 14 residues. Written as DNA, the CDR3 is TGTGCCAGCAGCTTATCCATTGGCAATCAGCCCCAGCATTTT. Translating gives CASSLSIGNQPQHF.

This clone was detected only a few times. The chain links TRBV18 to TRBJ2-3; 10 nucleotides line up with TRBD2. This CDR3 has 16 amino acids. The V gene's germline CDR1 is KGHSH and CDR2 LQKENI. Trimming cost V 5 bases and J 0 bases; bases outside gene matches: 5. CDR3 amino acids: CASSSTSGASTDTQYF. CDR3 in DNA: TGTGCCAGCTCATCCACTAGCGGGGCCAGCACAGATACGCAGTATTTT.

This clone was counted a few times. This chain connects TRBV7-2 to TRBJ2-4, with D perhaps TRBD1 (6 bases). Deletions cut 3 bases from V and 5 bases from J, with 8 bases between. Per germline, CDR1 SGHTA and CDR2 FQGNSA. CDR3 length equals 13 residues. The CDR3 loop is CASSFAGENIQYF. CDR3 coding DNA: TGTGCCAGCAGCTTCGCAGGGGAAAACATTCAGTACTTC.

The sample holds a few counts of this clone. V gene TRBV2 combines with J gene TRBJ2-2; D unresolved. Between the trimmed V and J ends, which lost 0 bases and 6 bases, there was a span of 5 bases. The CDR3 has 13 amino acids. Germline V gene data show CDR1 as SNHLY and CDR2 as FYNNEI. CDR3 protein: CASSEARSGELFF. CDR3 nucleotide sequence: TGTGCCAGCAGTGAAGCGAGGTCCGGGGAGCTGTTTTTT.

A few counts support this clone. The CDR3 loop is CASSHGSGGDHGYTF. The CDR3 DNA reads TGCGCCAGCAGCCACGGATCAGGGGGCGATCATGGCTACACCTTC. The rearrangement uses TRBV4-1 and TRBJ1-2, with 8 bases matching TRBD1. This CDR3 contains 15 residues. Germline V gene sequence: CDR1 MGHRA, CDR2 YSYEKL. V lost 3 bases and J lost 6; bases outside the gene matches: 9.

This rearrangement joins TRBV9 to TRBJ2-1; perhaps TRBD2 as D (7 bases). The CDR3 spans 16 residues. Germline V lookup: CDR1 SGDLS, CDR2 YYNGEE. Trimming shortened V by 0 bases and J by 2 bases, and 12 bases separated the two germline ends. DNA for the CDR3: TGTGCCAGCAGCGTAGTGGGGGGGCAAGCCTACAATGAGCAGTTCTTC. It is translated as CASSVVGGQAYNEQFF.

This clone was seen more than once but under ten times. The chain couples TRBV2 to TRBJ2-5; no clear D gene. The germline V gene encodes CDR1 SNHLY and CDR2 FYNNEI. The CDR3 has 17 amino acids. Deletions cut 2 bases from V and 5 bases from J, with 21 bases between. The CDR3: CASSEFRLSTAAETQYF. In nucleotides, the CDR3 is TGTGCCAGCAGTGAATTCAGGCTAAGTACGGCAGCGGAGACCCAGTACTTC. The complete variable domain, with remaining parts taken from reference TRBV2 and TRBJ2-5, reads EPEVTQTPSHQVTQMGQEVILRCVPISNHLYFYWYRQILGQKVEFLVSFYNNEISEKSEIFDDQFSVERPDGSNFTLKIRSTKLEDSAMYFCASSEFRLSTAAETQYFGPGTRLLVL.

The genes are TRBV6-5 and TRBJ2-4; no clear D. Germline CDR1 and CDR2: MNHEY and SVGAGI. This CDR3 comprises 13 residues. V was clipped by 0 bases and J by 5 bases, with 5 bases between them. The CDR3 loop is CASSYSVENIQYF. CDR3 coding DNA: TGTGCCAGCAGTTACTCGGTGGAAAACATTCAGTACTTC.

The J gene is TRBJ2-7, the V gene TRBV6-5, with D perhaps TRBD2 (6 bases). CDR1 and CDR2 from the germline V gene are MNHEY and SVGAGI. CDR3 length: 13 amino acids. V shed 3 bases and J shed 6 bases, with 12 bases lying between them. CDR3 nucleotide sequence: TGTGCCAGCAGTTATTGGGAGGACCGCGAGCAGTACTTC. Amino acids: CASSYWEDREQYF.

The chain joins TRBV5-1 to TRBJ2-5; tentative D call: TRBD2 (5 bases). V was trimmed by 4 bases and J by 4 bases, leaving 14 bases between them. CDR3 size: 14 residues. The V gene's germline CDR1 is SGHRS and CDR2 YFSETQ. The CDR3 bases are TGCGCCAGCAGCCGGGGTGGATCGGGAGAGACCCAGTACTTC. Translating gives CASSRGGSGETQYF.

The rearrangement links TRBV14 to TRBJ1-4; tentative D call: TRBD1 (5 bases). V gave up 3 bases and J gave up 10 bases, with 9 bases separating them. Germline values: CDR1 SGHDN, CDR2 FVKESK. The CDR3 runs 12 residues. CDR3: CASSQGPRKLFF. CDR3 in DNA: TGTGCCAGCAGCCAGGGGCCCCGAAAACTGTTTTTT.

In this sample, this clone turned up a few times. V is TRBV18 and J is TRBJ1-2; D possibly corresponds to TRBD1 (6 bases). The germline V and J ends were trimmed by 2 bases and 8 bases, with 12 bases remaining between them. Germline V CDR1 and CDR2: KGHSH, LQKENI. The CDR3 contains 13 residues. CDR3 residues: CASSPEGHGGYTF. Written as DNA, the CDR3 is TGTGCCAGCTCACCAGAGGGACACGGCGGCTACACCTTC.

This clone was observed a handful of times. This sequence joins TRBV5-1 and TRBJ1-2; 10 positions agree with TRBD1. The germline V gene encodes CDR1 SGHRS and CDR2 YFSETQ. The CDR3 runs to 14 residues. V trimming: 3 bases; J trimming: 2 bases; junction bases outside the gene matches: 1. The CDR3, as DNA: TGCGCCAGCAGCTCGGGACAGGGGAACTATGGCTACACCTTC. Protein sequence: CASSSGQGNYGYTF.

The chain recombines TRBV30 with TRBJ2-1; 8 bases line up with TRBD1. The V gene end was trimmed by 4 bases and the J gene end by 0 bases; junction bases not matched to a gene: 2. CDR1 and CDR2 (germline): GTSNPN, SVGIG (reference sequence). The CDR3 loop spans 14 amino acids. CDR3 protein: CAWNRGSSYNEQFF. CDR3 nucleotide sequence: TGTGCCTGGAACAGGGGGAGCTCCTACAATGAGCAGTTCTTC.

This clone was observed a handful of times. CDR3 amino acids: CAITRAAGPNTGELFF. The CDR3, as DNA: TGTGCCATCACCCGAGCGGCCGGTCCGAACACCGGGGAGCTGTTTTTT. The V gene is TRBV10-3, the J gene TRBJ2-2; tentative D call: TRBD2 (5 bases). The CDR3 sequence is 16 residues long. V lost 7 bases, J lost 0 bases, and 15 bases lay in between. Germline CDR1 is ENHRY and CDR2 is SYGVKD.

In this sample, this clone turned up a few times. V is TRBV7-7 and J is TRBJ2-2; 10 nucleotides line up with TRBD1. This CDR3 spans 15 amino acids. CDR1 is SSHAT and CDR2 is FNYEAQ in the germline V gene (reference sequence). Trimming removed 5 bases from V and 5 bases from J; junction bases left unmatched: 5. The CDR3 is CASSPRTGGTGELFF. CDR3 bases: TGTGCCAGCAGCCCAAGGACAGGGGGGACCGGGGAGCTGTTTTTT.

This clone has a handful of counts. J is TRBJ1-3 and V is TRBV25-1; D unclear. This CDR3 has 14 residues. The germline V and J ends were trimmed by 2 bases and 9 bases, with 14 bases remaining between them. Germline V gene data show CDR1 as MGHDK and CDR2 as SYGVNS. The CDR3 nucleotides are TGTGCCAGCAGTGAAAGGTCTCTCGGGTTCACCATATATTTT. Residues: CASSERSLGFTIYF.

This clone was detected a few times. V gene TRBV23-1 combines with J gene TRBJ1-6; D might be TRBD1 (5 bases). TRBV23-1 is filed as an ORF, its function uncertain. The germline V and J ends were trimmed by 6 bases and 14 bases, with 11 bases remaining between them. The CDR3 extends over 11 amino acids. CDR3: CASRTRESLHF. Written as DNA, the CDR3 is TGCGCCAGCAGAACCAGGGAATCCCTCCACTTT.

This chain links TRBV30 with TRBJ2-2, with D hard to call. Germline V gene data show CDR1 as GTSNPN and CDR2 as SVGIG (reference sequence). Deletions cut 0 bases from V and 0 bases from J, with 5 bases between. The CDR3 totals 14 residues. CDR3 sequence reads: CAWSVAANTGELFF. CDR3 sequence (DNA): TGTGCCTGGAGTGTGGCTGCGAACACCGGGGAGCTGTTTTTT.

The DNA of the CDR3 is TGTGCCCACCGTTGGGGGGGAATAGATACGCAGTATTTT. Protein: CAHRWGGIDTQYF. The chain is built from TRBV30 and TRBJ2-3; 7 nucleotides align to TRBD2. The trim removed 8 bases at V and 5 bases at J, leaving 10 bases unmatched. The CDR3 length is 13 residues. CDR1 is GTSNPN and CDR2 is SVGIG in the germline V gene (reference sequence).

The count of this clone is one. The chain employs TRBV4-1 and TRBJ1-2; possible D gene TRBD1, 6 bases. Germline V CDR1 and CDR2: MGHRA, YSYEKL. The CDR3 runs 14 residues. V lost 1 base and J lost 4, with 10 bases in between. CDR3 loop: CASSQGGRVYGYTF. CDR3 bases: TGCGCCAGCAGCCAAGGGGGGCGGGTCTATGGCTACACCTTC.

This chain connects TRBV27 to TRBJ1-1; no clear D. Per germline, CDR1 MNHEY and CDR2 SMNVEV (reference sequence). V lost 5 bases and J 4 bases, leaving 11 bases between the germline ends. The CDR3 covers 13 residues. The CDR3 DNA reads TGTGCCAGCAGTCCCGGGTCGCCCACTGAAGCTTTCTTT. Amino acids: CASSPGSPTEAFF.

In its sample, this clone was seen a few times. The chain has TRBV7-9 and TRBJ2-1, with no clear D. The CDR3 is 13 residues long. Per germline, CDR1 SEHNR and CDR2 FQNEAQ (reference sequence). V lost 3 bases and J 7 bases, leaving 10 bases between the germline ends. The CDR3 is CASSLGLWNEQFF. DNA of the CDR3: TGTGCCAGCAGCTTGGGGTTGTGGAATGAGCAGTTCTTC.

This clone was found a few times. The chain combines TRBV20-1 with TRBJ2-7; D gene uncertain. Germline assignment: CDR1 DFQATT and CDR2 SNEGSKA (reference sequence). Trimming stripped 5 bases from V and 4 bases from J, with 9 bases between. The CDR3 contains 11 residues. The CDR3 region is CSAEVGYEQYF. The CDR3 DNA reads TGCAGTGCTGAGGTGGGGTACGAGCAGTACTTC.

The sample holds a few counts of this clone. This rearrangement joins TRBV29-1 to TRBJ2-1, with 7 positions matching TRBD2. CDR3 length: 16 amino acids. Looked up from germline, CDR1 is SQVTM and CDR2 is ANQGSEA. J gave up 4 bases and V 4 bases, and 13 bases lay outside the gene matches. The CDR3 sequence is CSVVGRGGYSYNEQFF. The CDR3 DNA reads TGCAGCGTTGTAGGCCGCGGGGGTTACTCTTACAATGAGCAGTTCTTC.

This clone was seen only a few times. The chain is built from TRBV6-6 and TRBJ1-4; D is uncertain. The CDR3 has 14 residues. Germline V gene sequence: CDR1 MNHNY, CDR2 SVGAGI (reference sequence). The germline V and J ends were trimmed by 6 bases and 3 bases, with 11 bases remaining between them. The CDR3 nucleotides are TGTGCCAGCAGAGCCCCGCAGGCTAATGAAAAACTGTTTTTT. It specifies CASRAPQANEKLFF.

The V and J genes are TRBV6-5 and TRBJ1-2; D gene unclear. The CDR3 totals 14 residues. V gave up 2 bases and J gave up 4 bases, with 11 bases separating them. Germline loops: CDR1 MNHEY, CDR2 SVGAGI. The CDR3 sequence is CASSYIGLSYGYTF. DNA for the CDR3: TGTGCCAGCAGTTACATCGGACTGAGCTATGGCTACACCTTC.